A selection of T cell receptor beta chains follows, all from one sample in a study of blood T cell repertoires in COVID-19. Data came from immunoSEQ multiplex PCR; TCRdb stores just in-frame clones and leaves some out. The table lists 350,000 to 400,000 clones, approximately 93% of them singletons. The sequenced sample consisted of PBMCs or T cells enriched from blood (not recorded which). The receptor set was obtained from a middle-aged woman who had been exposed to COVID-19. The CDR3 runs from the conserved cysteine through the conserved F or W. The D gene is left open where the match is weak. For some rows the clone size is stated as once, few or many, or as a class when expanded; others skip it.

>NA|TRBV4-1|NA|TRBJ2-3
CASSQDELGTDTQYF
TGCGCCAGCAGCCAGGACGAACTAGGCACAGATACGCAGTATTTT
>once|TRBV11-2|NA|TRBJ2-1
CASSFRTPHEQFF
TGTGCCAGCAGCTTTCGGACTCCTCATGAGCAGTTCTTC
>NA|TRBV5-1|TRBD1|TRBJ1-1
CASYDRGAEAFF
TGCGCCAGCTACGACAGGGGTGCTGAAGCTTTCTTT
>once|TRBV19|TRBD1|TRBJ1-1
CASTPGQGVPAFF
TGTGCCAGTACCCCTGGACAGGGGGTCCCAGCTTTCTTT
>NA|TRBV19|TRBD1|TRBJ2-1
CASSIGNRGRRASSYNEQFF
TGTGCCAGTAGTATAGGCAACAGGGGGCGGCGGGCGAGCTCCTACAATGAGCAGTTCTTC
>few|TRBV30|NA|TRBJ1-3
CAWSRSGGNTIYF
TGTGCCTGGAGTCGTAGCGGTGGAAACACCATATATTTT
>NA|TRBV28|TRBD1|TRBJ1-4
CASRQSGTGGKEEKLFF
TGTGCCAGCAGGCAAAGTGGGACAGGGGGCAAAGAAGAAAAACTGTTTTTT
>NA|TRBV9|TRBD2|TRBJ2-3
CASTAGGTDTQYF
TGTGCCAGCACGGCGGGGGGGACAGATACGCAGTATTTT
>few|TRBV6-5|NA|TRBJ1-1
CASSYLAAGRNTEAFF
TGTGCCAGCAGTTACCTTGCGGCAGGGCGGAACACTGAAGCTTTCTTT
>NA|TRBV12-5|TRBD1|TRBJ1-2
CASGLVLSGQGGYGYTF
TGTGCTAGTGGTTTGGTATTATCCGGACAGGGTGGCTATGGCTACACCTTC
>few|TRBV30|TRBD2|TRBJ2-5
CAWIPQRGQETQYF
TGTGCCTGGATACCCCAGCGGGGGCAAGAGACCCAGTACTTC
>NA|TRBV5-1|NA|TRBJ1-2
CASSLGGGEPRYTF
TGCGCCAGCAGCTTGGGCGGGGGGGAGCCTCGCTACACCTTC
>NA|TRBV5-6|NA|TRBJ1-2
CASSLRRRIFSGYTF
TGTGCCAGCAGCTTAAGACGGAGAATTTTCAGTGGCTACACCTTC
>NA|TRBV2|NA|TRBJ2-5
CASRRGAQETQYF
TGTGCCAGTCGACGGGGGGCCCAAGAGACCCAGTACTTC
>NA|TRBV9|TRBD2|TRBJ2-2
CASSVDPWGGTNTGELFF
TGTGCCAGCAGCGTCGACCCCTGGGGAGGGACTAACACCGGGGAGCTGTTTTTT
>NA|TRBV30|NA|TRBJ1-5
CAWSVRQVNNQPQHF
TGTGCCTGGAGTGTACGACAGGTCAACAATCAGCCCCAGCATTTT
>NA|TRBV13|TRBD1|TRBJ1-1
CASSPQGTGFLGTEAFF
TGTGCCAGCAGCCCCCAGGGGACAGGGTTTTTAGGGACTGAAGCTTTCTTT
>NA|TRBV5-4|NA|TRBJ1-2
CASSSGANYGYTF
TGTGCCAGCAGCTCCGGGGCTAACTATGGCTACACCTTC
>once|TRBV13|NA|TRBJ2-1
CASSLGWRGSYNEQFF
TGTGCCAGCAGCTTAGGTTGGCGGGGAAGTTACAATGAGCAGTTCTTC
>NA|TRBV5-1|TRBD1|TRBJ2-5
CASSLGTGRETQYF
TGCGCCAGCAGCTTGGGGACAGGGAGAGAGACCCAGTACTTC
>NA|TRBV12-3/TRBV12-4|NA|TRBJ1-5
CASSPRTAEPQHF
TGTGCCAGCAGCCCTAGGACAGCTGAGCCCCAGCATTTT
>NA|TRBV3-1/TRBV3-2|TRBD2|TRBJ2-2
CASLSGPNTGELFF
TGTGCCAGCCTTAGCGGGCCGAACACCGGGGAGCTGTTTTTT
>NA|TRBV7-9|TRBD1|TRBJ2-7
CASSFGTGDEQYF
TGTGCCAGCAGCTTTGGGACAGGGGACGAGCAGTACTTC
>NA|TRBV7-9|TRBD1|TRBJ2-2
CASSPPGQGITGELFF
TGTGCCAGCAGCCCCCCAGGACAGGGTATAACCGGGGAGCTGTTTTTT
>NA|TRBV3-1/TRBV3-2|NA|TRBJ2-7
CASSQDYSSYEQYF
TGTGCCAGCAGCCAAGATTACAGCTCCTACGAGCAGTACTTC
>NA|TRBV14|NA|TRBJ1-2
CASSQDPAGYYGYTF
TGTGCCAGCAGCCAAGATCCCGCAGGGTACTATGGCTACACCTTC
>NA|TRBV18|TRBD1|TRBJ1-2
CASSPYSTGQDYGYTF
TGTGCCAGCTCACCATACAGTACGGGACAGGACTATGGCTACACCTTC
>NA|TRBV6-1|NA|TRBJ1-5
CASSESRVVNQPQHF
TGTGCCAGCAGTGAAAGCAGGGTAGTCAATCAGCCCCAGCATTTT
>NA|TRBV7-9|TRBD1|TRBJ1-2
CASSFSDRESGYTF
TGTGCCAGCAGCTTTAGTGACAGGGAGTCTGGCTACACCTTC
>NA|TRBV5-4|NA|TRBJ2-5
CASSLVGGRETQYF
TGTGCCAGCAGCTTGGTAGGGGGACGAGAGACCCAGTACTTC
>NA|TRBV28|NA|TRBJ1-2
CASREGRTYGYTF
TGTGCCAGCAGGGAGGGGCGGACCTATGGCTACACCTTC
>NA|TRBV29-1|TRBD1|TRBJ1-3
CSARDRGAGNTIYF
TGCAGCGCCCGGGACAGGGGGGCTGGAAACACCATATATTTT
>NA|TRBV7-8|NA|TRBJ1-4
CASSLTGNNEKLFF
TGTGCCAGCAGCTTAACAGGAAATAATGAAAAACTGTTTTTT
>NA|TRBV2|NA|TRBJ1-1
CASSLPVGGTEAFF
TGTGCCAGCAGTCTTCCGGTCGGGGGCACTGAAGCTTTCTTT
>NA|TRBV19|NA|TRBJ1-1
CASSIGWGGEAFF
TGTGCCAGTAGTATTGGGTGGGGAGGTGAAGCTTTCTTT
>NA|TRBV18|NA|TRBJ1-3
CASSETATGDTIYF
TGTGCCAGCTCAGAGACAGCTACAGGAGACACCATATATTTT
>NA|TRBV1|NA|TRBJ2-2
CTSSQVWGHPGELFF
TGCACCAGCAGCCAAGTCTGGGGGCATCCCGGGGAGCTGTTTTTT
>NA|TRBV18|NA|TRBJ2-3
CASSGGAGDTQYF
TGTGCCAGCTCAGGGGGCGCGGGAGATACGCAGTATTTT
>NA|TRBV30|NA|TRBJ1-6
CAWREQENSPLHF
TGTGCCTGGCGGGAACAAGAAAATTCACCCCTCCACTTT
>NA|TRBV3-1/TRBV3-2|NA|TRBJ2-7
CASSQPRTASSYEQYF
TGTGCCAGCAGCCAACCAAGGACTGCCAGCTCCTACGAGCAGTACTTC
>NA|TRBV19|NA|TRBJ1-5
CASSIGGTVRNQPQHF
TGTGCCAGTAGTATAGGCGGGACGGTTCGCAATCAGCCCCAGCATTTT
>NA|TRBV2|NA|TRBJ1-5
CASKRSGPSNQPQHF
TGTGCCAGCAAGCGAAGCGGGCCTAGCAATCAGCCCCAGCATTTT
>NA|TRBV5-1|TRBD2|TRBJ2-3
CASSLAVLAGSLLPYTDTQYF
TGCGCCAGCAGCTTGGCCGTCCTAGCGGGTTCCCTCCTTCCTTACACAGATACGCAGTATTTT
>NA|TRBV18|NA|TRBJ1-1
CASSPKPGTEAFF
TGTGCCAGCTCACCCAAGCCCGGGACTGAAGCTTTCTTT
>once|TRBV5-1|NA|TRBJ1-1
CASSHEGGNTEAFF
TGCGCCAGCAGCCACGAGGGAGGAAACACTGAAGCTTTCTTT
>NA|TRBV28|TRBD1|TRBJ1-2
CASRATGPYGYTF
TGTGCCAGCAGAGCGACAGGGCCCTATGGCTACACCTTC
>NA|TRBV5-5|TRBD2|TRBJ2-1
CASSLEWAGGYNEQFF
TGTGCCAGCAGCTTGGAGTGGGCGGGAGGATACAATGAGCAGTTCTTC
>NA|TRBV7-2|NA|TRBJ1-5
CASSSEALQHF
TGTGCCAGCAGCTCGGAGGCCCTTCAGCATTTT
>NA|TRBV2|NA|TRBJ1-1
CASMAETEAFF
TGTGCCAGCATGGCGGAGACTGAAGCTTTCTTT
>once|TRBV6-5|TRBD1|TRBJ2-5
CASRGQGGPQETQYF
TGTGCCAGCAGAGGACAGGGTGGGCCCCAAGAGACCCAGTACTTC
>NA|TRBV9|TRBD1|TRBJ2-3
CASSVTGTGNTDTQYF
TGTGCCAGCAGCGTAACCGGGACAGGGAACACAGATACGCAGTATTTT
>NA|TRBV7-2|TRBD2|TRBJ2-3
CASSSPSSGGTDTQYF
TGTGCCAGCAGCTCCCCTTCTAGCGGGGGCACAGATACGCAGTATTTT
>NA|TRBV7-8|NA|TRBJ1-2
CASSSHDTYGYTF
TGTGCCAGCAGCTCCCACGACACCTATGGCTACACCTTC